This T cell receptor beta chain was captured in a study of T-cell memory formation after mild COVID-19. Overall study: TCR clusters showed largely donor specificity. Study-wide points: Confirmation was lacking for SARS-CoV-2 specificity of second-wave clones that peaked on day 37.

TCRdb redid the calling of the 5' RACE reads with MiXCR, one entry per CDR3 protein. The sample has about 210,000 distinct CDR3 sequences, roughly 10% seen once. This clonotype was counted a few times. The antigen remains undetermined. Germline CDR1 ENHRY, CDR2 SYGVKD. The CDR3 runs 16 residues. Trimming stripped 2 bases from V and 4 bases from J, with 16 bases between. The gene calls are TRBV10-3 and TRBJ2-3; TRBD2 might be the D (5 bases). This sequence originates from a man younger than 30 who had mild COVID-19 (a few samples of this study predate the infection). Cell type and time point are not known. Sequences were obtained from PBMCs or a T cell subset sorted from them (not recorded which). This chain's CDR3 is CAISEPQRQGADTQYF. CDR3 DNA sequence: TGTGCCATCAGTGAGCCCCAGCGGCAAGGCGCAGATACGCAGTATTTT.